Listed here is a single T cell receptor beta chain. This specimen belongs to a study of blood T cell repertoires in COVID-19. Authors' analysis steps: Nucleated cell counts were estimated from reference gene primer amplification. TCRdb's copy holds only in-frame clones and misses some; the assay was immunoSEQ multiplex PCR. V and J calls and clone size come straight from that table; D and trimming were deduced from the DNA. The sample has 400,000 to 550,000 clones; about 85% are singletons. Trimming at V came to 4 bases and at J to 4 bases, leaving 3 bases not matched to a gene. The CDR3 is made up of 14 amino acids. Germline assignment: CDR1 SGHDT and CDR2 YYEEEE.

This chain links TRBV5-6 with TRBJ2-5; 11 nucleotides match TRBD1. The sequence was obtained from a woman under 30 with acute COVID-19. The sequencing sample was made of PBMCs or T cells enriched from blood (not recorded which). Here the CDR3 reads CASSPGQGAETQYF. CDR3 DNA: TGTGCCAGCAGCCCAGGACAGGGGGCAGAGACCCAGTACTTC.